The next 22 T cell receptor beta chains were all read from a single sample in a study of identical twins. TCRdb itself ran the 5' RACE reads through MiXCR, one entry per CDR3 protein. The sample has about 250,000 distinct CDR3 sequences, around 8% seen once. In addition, the sample was reused for a study of yellow fever vaccine responses in identical twins.

Sample: CD8+ T cells sorted from blood. The receptors shown here come from a woman in her late teens or twenties in good health.

In this sample, this clonotype turned up many times. Germline and junction disagree at one end, which may indicate a read error. CDR3 sequence (DNA): TGTGCCAGCAGCTTAGCGGGCAGCACAGATACGCAGTATTTT. Encoded protein: CASSLAGSTDTQYF. The rearrangement joins TRBV12-3 or TRBV12-4 to TRBJ2-3; 7 bases fit TRBD2. CDR3 length equals 14 residues.

V usage is TRBV29-1 and J usage is TRBJ2-7; D gene uncertain. Germline V lookup: CDR1 SQVTM, CDR2 ANQGSEA. V was cut by 5 bases and J by 2 bases, with 10 bases left in between. The CDR3 contains 12 residues. CDR3 amino acids: CSVRTETYEQYF. CDR3 bases: TGCAGCGTTAGGACGGAGACCTACGAGCAGTACTTC.

This clonotype came up a few times. The gene calls are TRBV4-1 and TRBJ2-1; no clear D. This CDR3 spans 15 amino acids. Germline values: CDR1 MGHRA, CDR2 YSYEKL. With 5 bases removed from V and 0 bases from J, the gap between germline ends came to 11 bases. CDR3 DNA: TGCGCCAGCAGCTGGGATCTTCCCTCCTACAATGAGCAGTTCTTC. This translates into CASSWDLPSYNEQFF.

This clonotype came up a few times. The genes are TRBV20-1 and TRBJ2-5; 12 bases are a match to TRBD2. J was trimmed by 5 bases and V by 1 base; bases with no gene match: 11. Germline lookup yields CDR1 DFQATT and CDR2 SNEGSKA (reference sequence). This CDR3 is built from 17 residues. DNA of the CDR3: TGCAGTGCTAGAGGGGTCCGGACTAGCGGGATGGAGGAGACCCAGTACTTC. Amino acid sequence: CSARGVRTSGMEETQYF.

The table lists this clonotype with many counts. This rearrangement joins TRBV12-3 or TRBV12-4 to TRBJ2-5; D is perhaps TRBD1 or TRBD2 (5 bases each). Trimming shortened V by 5 bases and J by 2 bases, and 12 bases separated the two germline ends. The CDR3 is 14 amino acids. CDR3 protein: CASSLGTAQETQYF. In nucleotides, the CDR3 is TGTGCCAGCAGTCTCGGGACGGCTCAAGAGACCCAGTACTTC.

This clonotype was observed at least ten times. This sequence joins TRBV11-2 and TRBJ2-7; 7 nucleotides agree with TRBD2. V was clipped by 3 bases and J by 7 bases; unmatched bases: 6. Germline CDR1 SGHAT, CDR2 FQNNGV. This CDR3 has 13 amino acids. The CDR3 loop is CASSFMREWEQYF. In DNA, the CDR3 is TGTGCCAGCAGCTTTATGCGGGAGTGGGAGCAGTACTTC.

The V and J genes are TRBV9 and TRBJ2-7, with 7 bases aligning to TRBD1. The trim removed 3 bases at V and 1 base at J, leaving 7 bases unmatched. Germline V gives CDR1 SGDLS, CDR2 YYNGEE. The CDR3 is 15 residues long. In nucleotides, the CDR3 is TGTGCCAGCAGCGCGAGTACAGGGGTATCCTACGAGCAGTACTTC. This encodes CASSASTGVSYEQYF.

J is TRBJ2-3 and V is TRBV10-1; TRBD1 matches at 8 bases. CDR1 is WNHNN and CDR2 is SYGVQD in the germline V gene (reference sequence). The CDR3 contains 19 residues. Trimming removed 3 bases from V and 0 bases from J; junction bases left unmatched: 14. CDR3 sequence reads: CASSDPVEQGASSTDTQYF. As DNA, the CDR3 is TGCGCCAGCAGTGACCCCGTGGAGCAGGGGGCCTCTAGCACAGATACGCAGTATTTT.

This clonotype appeared a few times. The chain joins TRBV6-5 to TRBJ2-4; 7 bases align to TRBD1. Germline CDR1 is MNHEY and CDR2 is SVGAGI. J was trimmed by 2 bases and V by 0 bases; bases with no gene match: 7. This CDR3 comprises 17 residues. The CDR3 DNA is TGTGCCAGCAGTTACTCGAGGGACAGATCACCCAAAAACATTCAGTACTTC. Amino acids: CASSYSRDRSPKNIQYF.

The chain carries TRBV6-2 or TRBV6-3 and TRBJ2-7; TRBD2 matches 9 bases. This CDR3 contains 18 residues. Germline CDR1 and CDR2: MNHEY and SVGEGT. V was pared by 3 bases and J by 2 bases, with 14 bases of the junction left unmatched. DNA for the CDR3: TGTGCCAGCAGTTATGGCCCCAGTAGCGGGAGCCCTCCCTACGAGCAGTACTTC. Its translation: CASSYGPSSGSPPYEQYF.

This clonotype has ten or more counts. CDR3 in DNA: TGCAGCGTTTGGACAGGGTTTGACGCAGATACGCAGTATTTT. This gives the protein CSVWTGFDADTQYF. The genes are TRBV29-1 and TRBJ2-3; 8 nucleotides line up with TRBD1. Trimming removed 5 bases from V and 4 bases from J; junction bases left unmatched: 8. CDR3 length: 14 amino acids. Germline lookup yields CDR1 SQVTM and CDR2 ANQGSEA.

The V gene is TRBV4-3, the J gene TRBJ2-3; D is possibly TRBD2 (5 bases). Trimming cost V 5 bases and J 4 bases, with 13 bases left between them. The CDR3 runs 14 residues. From germline, CDR1 is LGHNA and CDR2 YSLEER. The CDR3 loop reads CASSEVGVSDTQYF. CDR3 DNA sequence: TGCGCCAGCAGCGAGGTCGGGGTCTCAGATACGCAGTATTTT.

This clonotype was seen at least ten times. The gene calls are TRBV4-1 and TRBJ2-1; no reliable D call. V dropped 0 bases and J dropped 4 bases, with 7 bases sitting between them. CDR3 length: 14 residues. CDR1 and CDR2 (germline): MGHRA, YSYEKL. The CDR3 loop is CASSQEGGYNEQFF. The CDR3 bases are TGCGCCAGCAGCCAAGAAGGTGGATACAATGAGCAGTTCTTC.

This clonotype appeared a single time. A read error may be the cause here, since a much bigger clone is one base away. The genes are TRBV20-1 and TRBJ2-2; 11 bases align to TRBD1. CDR1 is DFQATT and CDR2 is SNEGSKA in the germline V gene (reference sequence). This CDR3 spans 14 amino acids. CDR3 DNA sequence: TGCTGTGCTAGGACAGGGGGCGACACCGGGGAGCTGTTTTTT. Translation gives CCARTGGDTGELFF.

This clonotype was seen many times. The rearrangement links TRBV4-2 to TRBJ2-7; either TRBD1 or TRBD2 may fit D (5 bases each). The CDR3 consists of 15 residues. Deletions cut 2 bases from V and 0 bases from J, with 11 bases between. Germline V lookup: CDR1 LGHNA, CDR2 YNFKEQ. CDR3 sequence: CASSQIRDDSYEQYF. CDR3 DNA: TGTGCCAGCAGCCAAATCCGGGACGACTCCTACGAGCAGTACTTC.

In this sample, this clonotype turned up many times. The chain employs TRBV9 and TRBJ1-1; the D gene is possibly TRBD1 (5 bases). Germline V gives CDR1 SGDLS, CDR2 YYNGEE. This CDR3 comprises 13 residues. V was shortened by 4 bases and J by 9 bases, with 16 bases between the two germline ends. This CDR3 reads CASSSSEWGKAFF. CDR3 in DNA: TGTGCCAGCAGCTCTTCGGAGTGGGGGAAAGCTTTCTTT.

CDR3 in DNA: TGTGCCAGCAGCCTCGAGGGGGTCTATACGGAGACCCAGTACTTC. This sequence encodes CASSLEGVYTETQYF. The V call is TRBV11-2, the J call TRBJ2-5, with a possible D match to TRBD1 (6 bases). CDR1 and CDR2 (germline): SGHAT, FQNNGV. CDR3 length equals 15 residues. The germline V and J ends were trimmed by 5 bases and 5 bases, with 18 bases remaining between them.

A few counts support this clonotype. The chain employs TRBV7-9 and TRBJ1-1, with D possibly TRBD1 on 6 matching bases. V lost 5 bases, J lost 0 bases, and 10 bases lay in between. From germline, CDR1 is SEHNR and CDR2 FQNEAQ (reference sequence). This CDR3 is 14 amino acids long. The CDR3 spells CASSDQGMNTEAFF. Here the CDR3 DNA reads TGTGCCAGCAGCGATCAGGGGATGAACACTGAAGCTTTCTTT.

V usage is TRBV6-5 and J usage is TRBJ2-1, with 7 bases aligning to TRBD2. Germline V gives CDR1 MNHEY, CDR2 SVGAGI. Germline trimming cut 0 bases from V and 3 bases from J; bases unmatched to any gene: 11. The CDR3 has 18 residues. In DNA form, the CDR3 reads TGTGCCAGCAGTTACTCGCTGGCTAGCGGAGACTTCTACAATGAGCAGTTCTTC. Its protein product is CASSYSLASGDFYNEQFF.

The chain links TRBV19 to TRBJ2-1, with 10 bases lining up with TRBD1. J gave up 5 bases and V 6 bases, and 4 bases lay outside the gene matches. The CDR3 has 14 residues. The germline V gene encodes CDR1 LNHDA and CDR2 SQIVND (reference sequence). The CDR3 DNA sequence: TGTGCCAGTAGCCAAGGGACAGGGGACAATGAGCAGTTCTTC. Its translation is CASSQGTGDNEQFF.

The CDR3 nucleotides read TGTGCCAGCAGTTTGGGCCATTCTACCTACGAGCAGTACTTC. It specifies CASSLGHSTYEQYF. This chain connects TRBV28 to TRBJ2-7; no clear D gene. Trimming cost V 3 bases and J 2 bases, with 11 bases left between them. The CDR3 is made up of 14 amino acids. From germline, CDR1 is MDHEN and CDR2 SYDVKM.

This clonotype was counted a few times. This chain joins TRBV29-1 and TRBJ2-7; 7 positions match TRBD1. The germline V gene has CDR1 SQVTM and CDR2 ANQGSEA. The trim removed 2 bases at V and 6 bases at J, leaving 19 bases unmatched. This CDR3 comprises 17 residues. CDR3 coding DNA: TGCAGCGTTGAAACCCGACAATTGACAGGGCAGGCCATCGAGCAGTACTTC. It yields the protein CSVETRQLTGQAIEQYF.